These T cell receptor beta chains were read from a single sample in a study of shared clonotypes between healthy human individuals. Assay used: immunoSEQ multiplex PCR; TCRdb lists only in-frame clones, some missing. The profile shows roughly 1,500,000 clones, 97% to 99% of them singletons. Sequenced input: naive CD4+ T cells sorted from blood. The source of these receptors is a man aged 30-40 years in good health. Each CDR3 is given with its conserved first and last residue. The D gene is left open where the match is weak. Size tells how often a clone was seen (once, few, many) or the class of an expanded clone, and some rows leave it out.

>TRBV5-4|.|.|TRBJ2-7
TGTGCCAGCAGCTTAATTGGGTCTAGCTCCTACGAGCAGTACTTC
CASSLIGSSSYEQYF
>TRBV5-1|.|TRBD1|TRBJ2-7
TGCGCCAGCAGAAACAGGGGAGAGAACTACGAGCAGTACTTC
CASRNRGENYEQYF
>TRBV7-7|.|TRBD2|TRBJ2-1
TGTGCTAGCAGCTTAGGAGCGGGAGCAGCCTACAATGAGCAGTTCTTC
CASSLGAGAAYNEQFF
>TRBV10-3|.|.|TRBJ2-7
TGTGCCATCAGCCAGGCGGCAGCGCAACCCCCCTACGAGCAGTACTTC
CAISQAAAQPPYEQYF
>TRBV7-2|.|TRBD1|TRBJ2-3
TGTGCCAGCAGCTCCGACAGGGGGCGCGCAGATACGCAGTATTTT
CASSSDRGRADTQYF
>TRBV14|.|TRBD1|TRBJ1-2
TGTGCCAGCAGCCCGACGGGAAGGGGGAGACAGGGACGCGCGGTCGATGGCTACACCTTC
CASSPTGRGRQGRAVDGYTF
>TRBV7-9|.|TRBD2|TRBJ2-2
TGTGCCAGCAGCCGCCCTGGACTAGCGGGAGGGCATGACGGGGAGCTGTTTTTT
CASSRPGLAGGHDGELFF
>TRBV27|.|TRBD2|TRBJ2-7
TGTGCCAGCAGTTTTTACTTTGTCCCGGGACTAGCGGGATACGAGCAGTACTTC
CASSFYFVPGLAGYEQYF
>TRBV4-2|.|.|TRBJ2-5
TGTGCCAGCAGCCAAAGGGGTGCCGGCACGCAAGAGACCCAGTACTTC
CASSQRGAGTQETQYF
>TRBV11-2|.|.|TRBJ2-5
TGTGCCAGCAGCTTATTCCTGGGCGCGACCCAGTACTTC
CASSLFLGATQYF
>TRBV7-9|.|TRBD1|TRBJ1-4
TGTGCCAGCAGCGGGACAGGGGGTGAAAAACTGTTTTTT
CASSGTGGEKLFF
>TRBV28|.|.|TRBJ1-2
TGTGCCAGCAGTTTTAAGTATGGCTACACCTTC
CASSFKYGYTF
>TRBV15|.|.|TRBJ1-5
TGTGCCACCAGCAGAGTAGTCGGGGTTCGTAGCAATCAGCCCCAGCATTTT
CATSRVVGVRSNQPQHF
>TRBV2|once|.|TRBJ1-1
TGTGCCAGCAGTAGGAGGATTAGGGGGGACACTGAAGCTTTCTTT
CASSRRIRGDTEAFF
>TRBV7-2|few|TRBD2|TRBJ2-5
TGTGCCAGCAGCTTAGGGGCTAGCGGGGAGACCCAGTACTTC
CASSLGASGETQYF
>TRBV14|.|TRBD2|TRBJ2-7
TGTGCCAGCAGCCTCGGGACTAGCGGGAGACTGTACGAGCAGTACTTC
CASSLGTSGRLYEQYF
>TRBV5-1|.|.|TRBJ2-7
TGCGCCAGCAGCTTGAAACAGGGAGGCTACGAGCAGTACTTC
CASSLKQGGYEQYF
>TRBV7-3|.|.|TRBJ2-7
TGTGCCAGCAGCTTAACGGGAGAAAACTACGAGCAGTACTTC
CASSLTGENYEQYF
>TRBV19|.|.|TRBJ2-7
TGTGCCAGTAGTATCGGCCACGAGCAGTACTTC
CASSIGHEQYF
>TRBV7-8|.|.|TRBJ1-5
TGTGCCAGCAGCTTAGCGGCCCCTACCCTTAATCAGCCCCAGCATTTT
CASSLAAPTLNQPQHF
>TRBV2|.|.|TRBJ2-2
TGTGCCAGCAGTGACGGGAGAAACGGGGAGCTGTTTTTT
CASSDGRNGELFF
>TRBV5-1|.|.|TRBJ2-1
TGCGCCAGCAGCTTGGGATTGGAGAGTCCCTCCTACAATGAGCAGTTCTTC
CASSLGLESPSYNEQFF
>TRBV6-1|.|.|TRBJ1-5
TGTGCCAGCAGTGAAGCGATGGGCGGCAATCAGCCCCAGCATTTT
CASSEAMGGNQPQHF
>TRBV5-4|.|.|TRBJ2-6
TGTGCCAGCAGCCGATTTCAGGGGATGGGTTCTGGGGCCAACGTCCTGACTTTC
CASSRFQGMGSGANVLTF
>TRBV5-1|.|.|TRBJ1-1
TGCGCCAGCAGCCGCGGACAGAACACTGAAGCTTTCTTT
CASSRGQNTEAFF
>TRBV6-5|.|TRBD1|TRBJ1-5
TGTGCCAGCAGGTTGTCCAGGGGGAGCAATCAGCCCCAGCATTTT
CASRLSRGSNQPQHF
>TRBV30|.|.|TRBJ1-2
TGTGCCTGGAGTCCCTTGAGGGGACGGGTGGAAGGCTACACCTTC
CAWSPLRGRVEGYTF
>TRBV6-5|.|TRBD1|TRBJ2-2
TGTGCCAGCAGCTTACAGGGGGTCACCGGGGAGCTGTTTTTT
CASSLQGVTGELFF
>TRBV30|.|.|TRBJ1-4
TGTGCCTGGAACGACCGGTCACGTGAAAAACTGTTTTTT
CAWNDRSREKLFF
>TRBV9|.|TRBD2|TRBJ2-1
TGTGCCAGCAGCGTAGGGACTAGCGGGAGTGAGCAGTTCTTC
CASSVGTSGSEQFF
>TRBV6-5|.|.|TRBJ2-7
TGTGCCAGCAGTCCCGGGGCTAGCTACGAGCAGTACTTC
CASSPGASYEQYF
>TRBV11-2|.|TRBD2|TRBJ2-3
TGTGCCAGCAGCTCGACTAGCGGGAGGTTAGATACGCAGTATTTT
CASSSTSGRLDTQYF
>TRBV5-8|.|TRBD1|TRBJ1-2
TGTGCCAGCAGCTCCCGGGACAGGGTCCACTATGGCTACACCTTC
CASSSRDRVHYGYTF
>TRBV28|.|.|TRBJ2-7
TGTGCCAGCAGTTTATACCCGGGGGCGGGAGACTACGAGCAGTACTTC
CASSLYPGAGDYEQYF
>TRBV5-4|.|.|TRBJ2-5
TGTGCCAGCAGCTTGTATACTGAGACCCAGTACTTC
CASSLYTETQYF
>TRBV7-9|.|TRBD2|TRBJ2-7
TGTGCCAGCAGAGGGAGGGACCTCCCCGTGGGCGAGCAGTACTTC
CASRGRDLPVGEQYF
>TRBV5-1|.|.|TRBJ1-4
TGCGCCAGCAGCGGACTGGGACCGTGGCCGGGAAAACTGTTTTTT
CASSGLGPWPGKLFF
>TRBV10-2|.|TRBD2|TRBJ2-3
TGCGCCAGCAGCCTAGCGGGAGGGGGATCTGGCACAGATACGCAGTATTTT
CASSLAGGGSGTDTQYF
>TRBV18|once|TRBD1|TRBJ2-2
TGTGCCAGCTCACCACAAGCAGGGGGCGGCACCGGGGAGCTGTTTTTT
CASSPQAGGGTGELFF
>TRBV6-5|.|.|TRBJ2-2
TGTGCCAGCAGGGGTCGGGAGCTGTTTTTT
CASRGRELFF
>TRBV11-2|.|TRBD1|TRBJ1-5
TGTGCCAGCAGCTCCCGGACAGGCATCAATCAGCCCCAGCATTTT
CASSSRTGINQPQHF
>TRBV6-1|.|TRBD1|TRBJ1-2
TGTGCCAGCAGTGAATATCTGGACAGGCCAACATATGGCTACACCTTC
CASSEYLDRPTYGYTF
>TRBV6-1|.|TRBD2|TRBJ2-1
TGTGCCAGCAGTGAAGAACTAGCGGGGAGGTACAATGAGCAGTTCTTC
CASSEELAGRYNEQFF
>TRBV29-1|.|.|TRBJ2-2
TGCAGCGCCAGCTACGGAGGCACCGGGGAGCTGTTTTTT
CSASYGGTGELFF
>TRBV28|.|.|TRBJ2-7
TGTGCCAGCAGTTTCTCAGGGGCCAACCCCTACGAGCAGTACTTC
CASSFSGANPYEQYF
>TRBV5-1|.|.|TRBJ1-1
TGCGCCAGCAGCTCCCGAATGGAGGTGGAGGGCGCTTTCTTT
CASSSRMEVEGAFF
>TRBV5-1|.|TRBD1|TRBJ2-1
TGCGCCAGCAGCTCAATGGCACGGGACAGGGCTGGAGAGCAGTTCTTC
CASSSMARDRAGEQFF
>TRBV9|.|.|TRBJ1-3
TGTGCCAGCAGCGCCACCTCGGGACCTGGAAACACCATATATTTT
CASSATSGPGNTIYF
>TRBV6-1|.|.|TRBJ2-2
TGTGCCAGCAGTCCTCTGGTAGTTTCCGGGGAGCTGTTTTTT
CASSPLVVSGELFF
>TRBV20-1|.|.|TRBJ1-5
TGCAGTGCTAAGGCTGAGGCCCAGCATTTT
CSAKAEAQHF
>TRBV7-9|.|.|TRBJ2-5
TGTGCCAGCAGCTTAGTTCCCCCTTTCTACCAAGAGACCCAGTACTTC
CASSLVPPFYQETQYF
>TRBV5-1|.|TRBD1|TRBJ1-1
TGCGCCAGCAGCTTGGTTCCAGGGGGCCCAACTTTCTTT
CASSLVPGGPTFF
>TRBV2|once|.|TRBJ2-5
TGTGCCAGCGGGGGTCTCCAAGAGACCCAGTACTTC
CASGGLQETQYF
>TRBV29-1|.|TRBD2|TRBJ2-7
TGCAGCGTTTCGACTAGCGGGAACTCCTACGAGCAGTACTTC
CSVSTSGNSYEQYF
>TRBV28|.|TRBD1|TRBJ2-7
TGTGCCAGCACCTCACCGAGGGGACAGACCTACGAGCAGTACTTC
CASTSPRGQTYEQYF
>TRBV18|few|.|TRBJ2-2
TGTGCCAGCTCACCATCGGACACCGGGGAGCTGTTTTTT
CASSPSDTGELFF
>TRBV10-1|.|.|TRBJ2-7
TGCGCCAGCAGCGGGGACACTTCCTACGAGCAGTACTTC
CASSGDTSYEQYF
>TRBV5-1|.|.|TRBJ2-5
TGCGCCAGCAGCCTACAATTGACAGGCGGGGAGACCCAGTACTTC
CASSLQLTGGETQYF
>TRBV7-3|.|.|TRBJ1-1
TGTGCCAGCAGCTCTTCGACCAACACTGAAGCTTTCTTT
CASSSSTNTEAFF